This T cell receptor beta chain was sequenced in a study of shared clonotypes between healthy human individuals. This clone has a single count. From germline, CDR1 is MGHRA and CDR2 YSYEKL. V trimming: 4 bases; J trimming: 2 bases; junction bases outside the gene matches: 10. There are 17 residues in the CDR3. Profiling relied on immunoSEQ multiplex PCR, and the TCRdb table lists in-frame clones only, not all of them. The table records more than 2,000,000 clones, 93% of them present only once. The chain combines TRBV4-1 with TRBJ1-3; 8 bases are a match to TRBD1. The sequencing input was naive CD4+ T cells from PBMCs. Subset in this sample: CD45RA+ positively selected. This TCR was recovered from a young man in good health. Some clones in this sample may be carry-over from other donors' samples. The CDR3 spells CASSLHTGTGTGNTIYF. The CDR3 nucleotides are TGCGCCAGCAGCCTCCATACCGGGACAGGAACTGGAAACACCATATATTTT.